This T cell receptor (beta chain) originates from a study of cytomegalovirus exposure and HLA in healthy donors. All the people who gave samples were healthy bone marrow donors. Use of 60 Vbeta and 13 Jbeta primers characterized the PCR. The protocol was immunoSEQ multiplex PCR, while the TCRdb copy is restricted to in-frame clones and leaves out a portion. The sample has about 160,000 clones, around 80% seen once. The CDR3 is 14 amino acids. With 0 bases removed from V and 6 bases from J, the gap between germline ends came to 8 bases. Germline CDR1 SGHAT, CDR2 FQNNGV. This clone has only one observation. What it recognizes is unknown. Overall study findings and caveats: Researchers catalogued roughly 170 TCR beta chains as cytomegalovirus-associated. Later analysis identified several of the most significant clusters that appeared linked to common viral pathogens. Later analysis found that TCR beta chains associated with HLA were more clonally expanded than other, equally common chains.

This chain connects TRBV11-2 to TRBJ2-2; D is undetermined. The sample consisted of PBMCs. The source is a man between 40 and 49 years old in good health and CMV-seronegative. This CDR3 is CASSLDRRSGELFF. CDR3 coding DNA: TGTGCCAGCAGCTTAGACAGAAGATCCGGGGAGCTGTTTTTT.